The 21 T cell receptor beta chains given below trace back to one sample, sequenced in a study of blood T cell repertoires in COVID-19. Assay: immunoSEQ multiplex PCR; the TCRdb copy retains only in-frame clones and omits some. Among more than 40,000 clones listed, about nine tenths were seen once. The source material was peripheral blood. These receptors originate from a human donor in a cohort sampled during active COVID-19.

The chain couples TRBV27 to TRBJ1-2, with D possibly TRBD1 on 6 matching bases. This CDR3 spans 15 amino acids. CDR1 MNHEY and CDR2 SMNVEV come from the germline V gene (reference sequence). V was clipped by 6 bases and J by 4 bases, with 18 bases between them. CDR3 DNA sequence: TGTGCCAGCAGGACAATGACAGGAGAACTCTATGGCTACACCTTC. Residues: CASRTMTGELYGYTF.

The chain has TRBV4-2 and TRBJ2-3; 15 bases agree with TRBD2. In germline, CDR1 is LGHNA, CDR2 YNFKEQ. The V and J ends lost 4 bases and 1 base, in that order; junction bases with no gene match: 6. The CDR3 has 18 amino acids. CDR3 protein: CASSPGTSGGRGTDTQYF. DNA of the CDR3: TGTGCCAGCAGCCCAGGGACTAGCGGGGGGCGGGGCACAGATACGCAGTATTTT.

The rearrangement links TRBV6-1 to TRBJ2-7, with 7 bases lining up with TRBD2. The germline CDR1 and CDR2 sequences are MNHNS and SASEGT. Trimming at V came to 1 base and at J to 1 base, leaving 4 bases not matched to a gene. The length of the CDR3 is 15 residues. The DNA for the CDR3 is TGTGCCAGCAGTGAAGGCCAGGGAGGGTCCTACGAGCAGTACTTC. Its protein is CASSEGQGGSYEQYF.

The V call is TRBV5-8, the J call TRBJ1-5; 10 bases agree with TRBD1. CDR1 and CDR2 from the germline V gene are SGHTS and YDEGEE. The V segment lost 0 bases and the J segment 7 bases; nucleotides outside the gene matches: 10. The CDR3 loop spans 17 amino acids. The CDR3 DNA is TGTGCCAGCAGCTTGGAGTCCGCGGGACAGGGGTGGCAGCCCCAGCATTTT. It translates to CASSLESAGQGWQPQHF. The full variable domain, in which reference TRBV5-8 and TRBJ1-5 provide the parts outside the CDR3, is EAGVTQSPTHLIKTRGQQATLRCSPISGHTSVYWYQQALGLGLQFLLWYDEGEERNRGNFPPRFSGRQFPNYSSELNVNALELEDSALYLCASSLESAGQGWQPQHFGDGTRLSIL.

Only one count was recorded for this clone. The chain couples TRBV5-1 to TRBJ2-7, with 8 bases that match TRBD2. Germline lookup yields CDR1 SGHRS and CDR2 YFSETQ. The V gene end was trimmed by 0 bases and the J gene end by 5 bases; junction bases not matched to a gene: 7. This CDR3 contains 15 residues. CDR3 nucleotide sequence: TGCGCCAGCAGCTTGGTAAGCGGGAGTCTAAACGAGCAGTACTTC. This codes for CASSLVSGSLNEQYF.

The V call is TRBV21-1, the J call TRBJ2-1; whether TRBD2, the table's D call, matches the DNA was not checked. TRBV21-1 is given as a pseudogene. This CDR3 is 15 amino acids long. CDR3 residues: CASSNHKRGDNEQFF. In DNA, the CDR3 is TGTGCCAGCAGCAATCACAAGCGGGGGGACAATGAGCAGTTCTTC.

The V and J genes are TRBV19 and TRBJ1-5, with 9 bases fitting TRBD1. Germline CDR1 and CDR2: LNHDA and SQIVND (reference sequence). This CDR3 spans 14 amino acids. Trimming removed 4 bases from V and 4 bases from J; junction bases left unmatched: 2. The CDR3 spells CASSRGTGNQPQHF. CDR3 in DNA: TGTGCCAGTAGTAGAGGGACAGGGAATCAGCCCCAGCATTTT.

This clone was counted a few times. The V call is TRBV5-1, the J call TRBJ2-7, with 11 bases aligning to TRBD2. Losses at the gene ends were 2 bases for V and 5 bases for J; bases not matched to a gene: 9. The germline CDR1 and CDR2 sequences are SGHRS and YFSETQ. This CDR3 comprises 16 residues. The CDR3 sequence: CASSLLAGGPTHEQYF. The CDR3 nucleotides are TGCGCCAGCAGCTTATTAGCGGGAGGGCCGACCCACGAGCAGTACTTC.

In its sample, this clone was seen a few times. This rearrangement joins TRBV27 to TRBJ2-1, with 8 bases aligning to TRBD2. With 4 bases clipped from V and 4 bases from J, the junction kept 9 bases outside the gene matches. The germline CDR1 and CDR2 sequences are MNHEY and SMNVEV (reference sequence). The CDR3 contains 16 residues. CDR3 protein: CASSSLSGGDYNEQFF. The CDR3 DNA sequence: TGTGCCAGCAGTTCCTTATCGGGAGGGGATTACAATGAGCAGTTCTTC.

V is TRBV2 and J is TRBJ2-5; 11 bases line up with TRBD2. The germline gives CDR1 SNHLY, CDR2 FYNNEI. CDR3 size: 16 residues. V trimming: 7 bases; J trimming: 2 bases; junction bases outside the gene matches: 9. The CDR3 protein is CASKVFGTSGQETQYF. The CDR3, as DNA: TGTGCCAGCAAGGTTTTCGGGACTAGCGGACAAGAGACCCAGTACTTC.

This sequence joins TRBV6-5 and TRBJ2-5, with 11 nucleotides matching TRBD2. The CDR3 totals 15 residues. The V and J ends lost 6 bases and 5 bases, in that order; junction bases with no gene match: 8. Per the germline V gene, CDR1 is MNHEY and CDR2 is SVGAGI. CDR3 protein: CASSGGLAAWETQYF. The CDR3 DNA reads as TGTGCCAGCAGCGGGGGACTAGCGGCATGGGAGACCCAGTACTTC.

The chain has TRBV5-6 and TRBJ2-3, with D possibly being TRBD1 (5 bases). CDR1 and CDR2 from the germline V gene are SGHDT and YYEEEE. The V end lost 4 bases, the J end lost 3 bases, and 9 bases lay between the germline ends. The CDR3 has 13 residues. CDR3 sequence (DNA): TGTGCCAGCAGCGACAGACAAACAGATACGCAGTATTTT. Translating gives CASSDRQTDTQYF.

This chain links TRBV23-1 with TRBJ1-3; D perhaps matches TRBD1 (6 bases). TRBV23-1 is designated an ORF whose function remains uncertain. CDR3 size: 17 residues. Between the trimmed V and J ends, which lost 0 bases and 0 bases, there was a span of 12 bases. The CDR3 reads CASSQSPGTSSGNTIYF. CDR3 nucleotide sequence: TGCGCCAGCAGTCAATCGCCAGGGACAAGCTCTGGAAACACCATATATTTT.

The chain recombines TRBV27 with TRBJ2-3; 14 bases line up with TRBD2. The CDR3 is 18 residues long. V lost 1 base and J lost 2; bases outside the gene matches: 5. From germline, CDR1 is MNHEY and CDR2 SMNVEV (reference sequence). CDR3 sequence reads: CASSLFRGLAGDTDTQYF. The DNA for the CDR3 is TGTGCCAGCAGTTTATTTAGGGGACTAGCGGGAGACACAGATACGCAGTATTTT.

This clone was counted between two and nine times. The genes are TRBV9 and TRBJ2-7, with a weak D call TRBD1 (6 bases). The V gene's germline CDR1 is SGDLS and CDR2 YYNGEE. The CDR3 sequence is 13 residues long. The V and J ends lost 4 bases and 5 bases respectively, with 13 bases between them. The CDR3 spells CASSFGAGDEQYF. DNA of the CDR3: TGTGCCAGCAGCTTCGGGGCAGGGGACGAGCAGTACTTC.

The chain carries TRBV30 and TRBJ2-7, with D perhaps TRBD2 (6 bases). This CDR3 contains 15 residues. Trimming shortened V by 0 bases and J by 0 bases, and 12 bases separated the two germline ends. Germline CDR1 is GTSNPN and CDR2 is SVGIG (reference sequence). The DNA of the CDR3 is TGTGCCTGGAGTGTAATGGGACTTCACTCCTACGAGCAGTACTTC. Translation gives CAWSVMGLHSYEQYF.

The chain joins TRBV27 to TRBJ2-3, with 7 bases lining up with TRBD2. This CDR3 is 16 amino acids long. Germline V gives CDR1 MNHEY, CDR2 SMNVEV (reference sequence). Germline trimming cut 4 bases from V and 1 base from J; bases unmatched to any gene: 8. CDR3 amino acids: CASSSTIAGRTDTQYF. In DNA form, the CDR3 reads TGTGCCAGCAGTTCCACAATAGCGGGCCGCACAGATACGCAGTATTTT.

This rearrangement joins TRBV6-1 to TRBJ2-4; 9 bases agree with TRBD1. Looked up from germline, CDR1 is MNHNS and CDR2 is SASEGT. J lost 2 bases, V lost 4 bases, and 9 bases had no gene match. CDR3 length: 17 residues. CDR3 DNA sequence: TGTGCCAGCAGTGGGACTTACAGGGGGCTCTCCAAAAACATTCAGTACTTC. The encoded protein is CASSGTYRGLSKNIQYF.

In nucleotides, the CDR3 is TGTGCCAGCAGCCCCAACACCCAGGGTGCCTATGGCTACACCTTC. Protein: CASSPNTQGAYGYTF. The gene calls are TRBV11-2 and TRBJ1-2; D might be TRBD1 (5 bases). The CDR3 runs to 15 residues. The V end was cut by 5 bases, the J end by 4 bases, with 17 bases between. The germline V gene has CDR1 SGHAT and CDR2 FQNNGV.

This chain uses TRBV27 with TRBJ1-1; D unclear. Germline values: CDR1 MNHEY, CDR2 SMNVEV (reference sequence). V lost 0 bases to trimming and J lost 5 bases, with 7 bases between them. The CDR3 runs to 13 residues. Here the CDR3 reads CASSLSVRTEAFF. The CDR3, as DNA: TGTGCCAGCAGTTTATCGGTCAGGACTGAAGCTTTCTTT.

The chain employs TRBV27 and TRBJ1-5; no firm D call. CDR3 size: 15 residues. V shed 5 bases and J shed 3 bases, with 14 bases lying between them. Germline V gene lookup returns CDR1 MNHEY and CDR2 SMNVEV (reference sequence). The CDR3 sequence: CASSPIIQSNQPQHF. The DNA of the CDR3 is TGTGCCAGCAGTCCGATAATACAGTCCAATCAGCCCCAGCATTTT.